This T cell receptor (beta chain) came from a study of T cell responses to AZD1222 COVID-19 vaccine. Whole-study context: Second-dose schedules of about 4 or about 12 weeks were combined. Study-wide findings and caveats: Among vaccine-associated CD4 TCRs, coverage spanned spike, with dominance at 160-218 and 743-854. In all cases, repertoires were sampled only after the peak T cell response. Of spike-specific TCRs, nearly half reportedly target regions left unmutated in variants.

This clone was seen just once. What it binds is unknown. Repertoires were generated with immunoSEQ multiplex PCR, while TCRdb's copy carries only in-frame clones and drops some. The sample shows 150,000 to 200,000 clones, 94% of them seen only once. V lost 2 bases, J lost 5 bases, and 12 bases lay in between. The CDR3 has 14 amino acids. Germline V gene data show CDR1 as MNHEY and CDR2 as SMNVEV (reference sequence). The specimen comprised peripheral blood, sampled on day 0 of AZD1222 vaccination. This receptor was identified in an adult in good health. This chain uses TRBV27 with TRBJ1-2; D not certain. For the CDR3, the DNA is TGTGCCAGCAGTTTAGGCCCAGGAGCTTATGGCTACACCTTC. This codes for CASSLGPGAYGYTF.